A selection of T cell receptor beta chains follows, all from one sample in a study of T cell responses to AZD1222 COVID-19 vaccine. Measured with immunoSEQ multiplex PCR; TCRdb has only the in-frame clones, and not every one. This repertoire shows 100,000 to 150,000 clones, 75% to 90% found once; its top ten account for around 4.4%. The sample consisted of peripheral blood, taken 28 days after the second AZD1222 dose. The source is an adult who received the AZD1222 COVID-19 vaccine. The CDR3 runs from the conserved cysteine through the conserved F or W. The D gene is left open where the match is weak. Where a row states a size, it is once, few, many or the class of an expanded clone; other rows omit it.

j_call v_call clone_size d_call cdr3_nt cdr3_aa
TRBJ2-3 TRBV3-1/TRBV3-2 . . TGTGCCAGCAGCCTGCGTGGTGGGGGGGCCATAGATACGCAGTATTTT CASSLRGGGAIDTQYF
TRBJ1-4 TRBV6-5 . . TGTGCCAGCAGTAGGGCATCCAATGAAAAACTGTTTTTT CASSRASNEKLFF
TRBJ2-7 TRBV9 once . TGTGCCAGCAGCGTAGGGGACAAGGAGCAGTACTTC CASSVGDKEQYF
TRBJ1-1 TRBV19 . . TGTGCCAGTAGTATTTTCCAGAACACTGAAGCTTTCTTT CASSIFQNTEAFF
TRBJ1-1 TRBV3-1/TRBV3-2 . . TGTGCCAGCAGCCCGGATTGGGGGACTGAAGCTTTCTTT CASSPDWGTEAFF
TRBJ1-6 TRBV5-1 . . TGCGCCAGCAGCTTGGATCGCTCCTATAATTCACCCCTCCACTTT CASSLDRSYNSPLHF
TRBJ2-3 TRBV6-5 . TRBD2 TGTGCCAGCACCCAGCGGGGGCTCACAGATACGCAGTATTTT CASTQRGLTDTQYF
TRBJ1-2 TRBV12-3/TRBV12-4 . . TGTGCCAGCAGTTTGACGGGAGCCAGTGGCTACACCTTC CASSLTGASGYTF
TRBJ2-3 TRBV7-2 . TRBD2 TGTGCCAGCAGCCCACCTAGCGGGGGCTCCACAGATACGCAGTATTTT CASSPPSGGSTDTQYF
TRBJ1-6 TRBV10-3 . . TGTGCCATCAGTGAGTCGACAGATTCTTATAATTCACCCCTCCACTTT CAISESTDSYNSPLHF
TRBJ2-7 TRBV6-5 . TRBD1 TGTGCCAGCATTCTAACGGGACAGGCGGTGGAGCAGTACTTC CASILTGQAVEQYF
TRBJ1-3 TRBV6-5 few . TGTGCCAGCAGTTCATGGAGGCCCAGCTCTGGAAACACCATATATTTT CASSSWRPSSGNTIYF
TRBJ1-2 TRBV7-2 once . TGTGCCAGCAGCTCGGTCGTTGCGAGGAACAGGGAGGGCTACACCTTC CASSSVVARNREGYTF
TRBJ2-5 TRBV12-3/TRBV12-4 . . TGTGCCAGCAATATCGTGCAGGGAGAGACCCAGTACTTC CASNIVQGETQYF
TRBJ2-1 TRBV19 . . TGTGCCAGTAGTACGAGCACCAAAACTTACCCGGAGAATGAGCAGTTCTTC CASSTSTKTYPENEQFF
TRBJ1-2 TRBV5-1 once . TGCGCCAGCAGCTTGGGGGGCTACACCTTC CASSLGGYTF
TRBJ2-7 TRBV27 . TRBD2 TGTGCCAGCAGTTTCAATCCGGGACTAGCAGACGAGCAGTACTTC CASSFNPGLADEQYF
TRBJ1-3 TRBV6-6 . TRBD1 TGTGCCAGCGAGGACAGGTCCTCTGGAAACACCATATATTTT CASEDRSSGNTIYF
TRBJ1-4 TRBV18 . . TGTGCCAGCTCACCAGGGCAGGGCGTGGAGGAAAAACTGTTTTTT CASSPGQGVEEKLFF
TRBJ2-1 TRBV28 . . TGTGCCAGCATATCCCTGGAGGCCAGCAGGGACTCCTACAATGAGCAGTTCTTC CASISLEASRDSYNEQFF
TRBJ2-7 TRBV5-5 once . TGTGCCAGCAGCGTGGTTTCGGGGTTGGACTACGAGCAGTACTTC CASSVVSGLDYEQYF
TRBJ1-5 TRBV27 . . TGTGCCAGCAGGATATCATGGGGTCAGCCCCAGCATTTT CASRISWGQPQHF
TRBJ2-3 TRBV5-1 . . TGCGCCAGCAGCTTGGGTGGCAGGAGACGGGCAGATACGCAGTATTTT CASSLGGRRRADTQYF
TRBJ1-5 TRBV29-1 few . TGCAGCGTCTCCGAGAGGAACAATCAGCCCCAGCATTTT CSVSERNNQPQHF
TRBJ1-5 TRBV28 . . TGTGCCAGCATTAGGGGTGACGGTCAGCCCCAGCATTTT CASIRGDGQPQHF
TRBJ1-4 TRBV4-1 . TRBD1 TGCGCCAGCAGCCAAGAGGCAGGGGGCGCAACTAATGAAAAACTGTTTTTT CASSQEAGGATNEKLFF
TRBJ1-2 TRBV4-1 . TRBD1 TGCGCCAGCAGCCGAGAACCGGGACAGGGTCGAGTAAGCGACTATGGCTACACCTTC CASSREPGQGRVSDYGYTF
TRBJ1-4 TRBV7-2 . . . CASSLWGGGILFF
TRBJ1-5 TRBV28 . . TGTGCCAGCAGCGAGGTTGGGCAGCCCCAGCATTTT CASSEVGQPQHF
TRBJ2-5 TRBV6-5 . . TGTGCCAGCGCCATAGGGGCGGGCCAAGAGACCCAGTACTTC CASAIGAGQETQYF
TRBJ2-3 TRBV18 . TRBD2 TGTGCCAGCTCACTTACGATGACCGGGGGGACAGATACGCAGTATTTT CASSLTMTGGTDTQYF
TRBJ2-2 TRBV7-3 . TRBD1 TGTGCCAGCAGCCCCCGGACAGGGTTCACCGGGGAGCTGTTTTTT CASSPRTGFTGELFF
TRBJ2-4 TRBV4-2 . TRBD2 TGTGCCAGCAGCCAAGCAGCGGGGGTCGACAAAAACATTCAGTACTTC CASSQAAGVDKNIQYF
TRBJ2-5 TRBV1 . . TGCACCAGCAGCCAGATCCTTCTGGGACAGCCCCACCTCCTTCAAGAGACCCAGTACTTC CTSSQILLGQPHLLQETQYF
TRBJ1-4 TRBV11-2 . . TGTGCCAGCAGCCGGGGAACTAATGAAAAACTGTTTTTT CASSRGTNEKLFF
TRBJ2-7 TRBV10-3 once TRBD1 TGTGCCACCACGGGACAGAGTTACGAGCAGTACTTC CATTGQSYEQYF
TRBJ2-7 TRBV7-8 . TRBD2 TGTGCCAGCAGTACCGGGCGGGGGGTTCACGAGCAGTACTTC CASSTGRGVHEQYF
TRBJ2-7 TRBV6-5 . TRBD2 TGTGCCAGCAGGCAGGGACTAGCGGGGAGCTACGAGCAGTACTTC CASRQGLAGSYEQYF
TRBJ2-5 TRBV4-3 . TRBD1 TGCGCCAGCAGCCAACAGACAGGGGGCGGCTGGGTAGAGACCCAGTACTTC CASSQQTGGGWVETQYF
TRBJ2-7 TRBV6-1 . . TGTGCCAGCAGTGAACTATACGAGCAGTACTTC CASSELYEQYF
TRBJ1-3 TRBV5-1 . TRBD1 TGCGCCAGCAGCCCGGGACAGGCTGGAAACACCATATATTTT CASSPGQAGNTIYF
TRBJ2-5 TRBV10-3 few . TGTGCCATCAGTGAGTCGAATGGGGCTCCGACCCAAGAGACCCAGTACTTC CAISESNGAPTQETQYF
TRBJ1-6 TRBV24-1 . . TGTGCCACCAGTGCTTATAGGACAGAAGATTCACCCCTCCACTTT CATSAYRTEDSPLHF
TRBJ1-1 TRBV11-2 . . TGTGCCAGCAGCCAAACGAGGTGGGGGGAACTAGACACTGAAGCTTTCTTT CASSQTRWGELDTEAFF
TRBJ2-7 TRBV10-3 . TRBD1 TGTGCCATCAGCGGGACAGGGGCGTACGAGCAGTACTTC CAISGTGAYEQYF
TRBJ1-6 TRBV5-1 . . TGCGCCAGCAGTCCGGACCGTCGGTCACCCCTCCACTTT CASSPDRRSPLHF
TRBJ1-2 TRBV7-9 few . TGTGCCAGCAGCTTCTCGGTTGACTATGGCTACACCTTC CASSFSVDYGYTF
TRBJ2-3 TRBV30 . TRBD2 TGTGCCTGGAGGAGTCGGGGGGCAGATACGCAGTATTTT CAWRSRGADTQYF
TRBJ1-2 TRBV18 . . TGTGCCAGCTCACCATTGGAAATGAATGGCTACACCTTC CASSPLEMNGYTF
TRBJ1-6 TRBV7-2 . . TGTGCCAGCAGCTTACCGGACGCAAATTCACCCCTCCACTTT CASSLPDANSPLHF
TRBJ1-1 TRBV12-3/TRBV12-4 . . TGTGCCAGCAGTCCGAAGATGAACACTGAAGCTTTCTTT CASSPKMNTEAFF
TRBJ1-2 TRBV6-2/TRBV6-3 . TRBD1 TGTGCCAGCAGTCGGACAGGCGGCTATGGCTACACCTTC CASSRTGGYGYTF
TRBJ2-7 TRBV27 . . TGTGCCAGCAGTTTATCTATATACTACGAGCAGTACTTC CASSLSIYYEQYF
TRBJ1-2 TRBV5-1 . . TGCGCCAGCAGCTTGGGACGGACTCCTAACTATGGCTACACCTTC CASSLGRTPNYGYTF
TRBJ2-7 TRBV6-4 . . TGTGCCAGCAGTGCGACCGAACTGCGGGAGCAGTACTTC CASSATELREQYF
TRBJ1-6 TRBV10-3 . . TGTGCCATCAAACAACAGGGTGGGTCACCCCTCCACTTT CAIKQQGGSPLHF